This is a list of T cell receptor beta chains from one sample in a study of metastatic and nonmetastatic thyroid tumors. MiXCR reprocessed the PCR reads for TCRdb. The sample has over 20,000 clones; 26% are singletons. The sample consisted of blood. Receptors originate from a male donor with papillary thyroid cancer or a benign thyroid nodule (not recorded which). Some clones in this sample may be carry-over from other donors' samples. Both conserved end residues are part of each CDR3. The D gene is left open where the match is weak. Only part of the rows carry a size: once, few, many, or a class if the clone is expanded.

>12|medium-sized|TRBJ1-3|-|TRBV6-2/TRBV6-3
CASRRGGNTIYF
TGTGCCAGCAGACGCGGAGGAAACACCATATATTTT
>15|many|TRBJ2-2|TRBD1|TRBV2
CASSRTGENTGELFF
TGTGCCAGCAGTAGGACAGGGGAGAACACCGGGGAGCTGTTTTTT
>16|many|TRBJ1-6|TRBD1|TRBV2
CASSADRGLGYSPLHF
TGTGCCAGCAGCGCAGACAGGGGCCTGGGGTACTCACCCCTCCACTTT
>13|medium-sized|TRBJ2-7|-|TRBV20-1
CSARERAEHEQYF
TGCAGTGCTAGGGAGCGGGCAGAACACGAGCAGTACTTC
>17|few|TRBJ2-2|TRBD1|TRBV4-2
CASSQEQGALYTGYLFF
TGTGCCAGCAGCCAAGAACAGGGGGCGTTGTACACCGGGTATCTGTTTTTT
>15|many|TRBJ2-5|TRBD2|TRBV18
CASSRGLAGVETQYF
TGTGCCAGCTCACGGGGACTAGCGGGAGTTGAGACCCAGTACTTC
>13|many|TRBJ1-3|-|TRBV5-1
CASSPSAGNTIYF
TGCGCCAGCAGCCCTTCGGCTGGAAACACCATATATTTT
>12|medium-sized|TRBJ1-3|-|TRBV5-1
CASSGAWNTIYF
TGCGCCAGCAGCGGAGCCTGGAACACCATATATTTT
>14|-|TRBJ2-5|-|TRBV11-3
CASSSLENQETQYF
TGTGCCAGCAGCTCTTTAGAGAACCAAGAGACACAGTACTTC
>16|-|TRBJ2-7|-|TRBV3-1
CATPVPRRITPYEQYF
TGCGCCACGCCGGTACCTAGGCGGATAACCCCCTACGAGCAGTACTTC
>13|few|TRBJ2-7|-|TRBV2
CARSEHCSYEQYF
TGTGCCAGAAGTGAGCACTGTTCCTACGAGCAGTACTTC
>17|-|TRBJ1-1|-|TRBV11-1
CASSLGPSGASNTEAFF
TGTGCCAGCAGCTTAGGTCCTTCGGGGGCTTCTAACACTGAAGCTTTCTTT
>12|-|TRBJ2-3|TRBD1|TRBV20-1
CSARDREYEQYF
TGCAGTGCAAGGGACAGGGAGTACGAGCAGTATTTT
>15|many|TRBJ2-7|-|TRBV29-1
CSVELLVGLNYEQYF
TGCAGCGTTGAACTACTTGTTGGCTTGAACTACGAGCAGTACTTC
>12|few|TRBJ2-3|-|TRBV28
CVSSPWSDTQYF
TGTGTCAGCAGCCCATGGTCAGATACGCAGTACTTT
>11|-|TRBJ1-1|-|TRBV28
CASSGGTEAFF
TGTGCCAGCAGCGGGGGGACTGAAGCTTTCTTT
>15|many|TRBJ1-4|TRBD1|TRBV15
CATSRGTATNEKLFF
TGTGCCACCAGCAGGGGGACAGCAACTAATGAAAAACTGTTTTTT
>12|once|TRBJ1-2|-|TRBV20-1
CSAHQGTYGYTF
TGCAGTGCGCATCAGGGCACCTATGGCTACACCTTC
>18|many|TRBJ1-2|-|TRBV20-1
CSARLDPRGGRKDYGYTF
TGCAGTGCTAGGTTAGACCCCCGTGGAGGGAGGAAAGACTATGGCTACACCTTC
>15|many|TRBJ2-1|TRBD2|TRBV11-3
CASSTSGRRDNEQFF
TGTGCCAGCAGCACTAGCGGGAGGAGAGACAATGAGCAGTTCTTC
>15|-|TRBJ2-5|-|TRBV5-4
CASSLDLSGLETQYF
TGTGCCAGCAGCTTGGACCTGAGTGGGTTGGAGACCCAGTACTTC
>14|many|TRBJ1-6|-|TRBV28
CASRQGAPGSPLHF
TGTGCCAGCAGACAAGGCGCCCCTGGCTCACCCCTCCACTTT
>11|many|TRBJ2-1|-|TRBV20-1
CSARRGNEQFF
TGCAGTGCTAGAAGGGGTAATGAGCAGTTCTTC
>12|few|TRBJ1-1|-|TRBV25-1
CASSESRTEAFF
TGTGCCAGCAGTGAATCGCGCACTGAAGCTTTCTTT
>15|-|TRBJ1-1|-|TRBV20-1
CSARDGPRPNTEAFF
TGCAGTGCTAGAGATGGTCCAAGGCCGAACACTGAAGCTTTCTTT
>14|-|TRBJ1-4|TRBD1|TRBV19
CASKQGGANEKLFF
TGTGCCAGTAAACAGGGGGGGGCAAATGAAAAACTGTTTTTT
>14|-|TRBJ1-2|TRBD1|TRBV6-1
CASSAVTGGGGYTF
TGTGCCAGCAGTGCGGTCACAGGGGGAGGTGGATACACCTTC
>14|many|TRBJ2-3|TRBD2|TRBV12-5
CASGERGRTDTQYF
TGTGCTAGTGGAGAGCGGGGTCGGACAGATACGCAGTATTTT
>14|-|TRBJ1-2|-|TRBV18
CASSTGPGDYGYTF
TGTGCCAGCTCGACCGGACCTGGAGACTATGGCTACACCTTC